Given below is one T cell receptor beta chain in context. Its antigen is unknown. These data are taken from a study of STAT5B mutations in CD4+ large granular lymphocyte leukemia. Overall study results and limits: Patient CD4-sorted repertoires looked more clonal than healthy CD4+ repertoires, even without putative leukemic clones.

Here immunoSEQ multiplex PCR was the method, and the copy in TCRdb shows in-frame clones only, minus some. The data show 3,500 to 4,500 clones, with about four fifths seen just once and about 76% held by the top ten. The clonotype comes from a man aged 70-80 years with CD4+ T-cell large granular lymphocyte leukemia. The specimen sequenced was PBMCs.

The DNA for the CDR3 is TGTGCCACCAGCAGAGTTGGGGGGCGGAATGGCTACACCTTC. It encodes CATSRVGGRNGYTF. The gene calls are TRBV15 and TRBJ1-2, with D possibly matching TRBD1 (6 bases). The germline CDR1 and CDR2 sequences are LNHNV and YYDKDF (reference sequence). The CDR3 has 14 amino acids. The V and J ends lost 1 base and 6 bases respectively, with 12 bases between them. The full variable domain, rest sourced from reference TRBV15 and TRBJ1-2, is DAMVIQNPRYQVTQFGKPVTLSCSQTLNHNVMYWYQQKSSQAPKLLFHYYDKDFNNEADTPDNFQSRRPNTSFCFLDIRSPGLGDTAMYLCATSRVGGRNGYTFGSGTRLTVV.